This TCR beta chain was profiled in a study of blood T cell repertoires in COVID-19. Profiled with immunoSEQ multiplex PCR; TCRdb holds only in-frame clones, not every one. Of almost 250,000 clones in the sample, about 84% were seen once. Trimming took off 0 bases at V and 6 bases at J, with 13 bases between the two ends. Germline V gene lookup returns CDR1 SGHDT and CDR2 YYEEEE. The CDR3 loop spans 15 amino acids. Concerning this clone itself: Additional DNA sequences in this sample encode the identical CDR3.

The V call is TRBV5-6, the J call TRBJ1-5, with a possible D match to TRBD1 (5 bases). The TCR was taken from a woman older than 75 with COVID-19, enrolled during active disease. Sample: peripheral blood. In DNA, the CDR3 is TGTGCCAGCAGCTTGGGCCAGGGCTTAGGTCAGCCCCAGCATTTT. Translated, it gives CASSLGQGLGQPQHF. Filled out from reference TRBV5-6 and TRBJ1-5, the complete variable domain reads DAGVTQSPTHLIKTRGQQVTLRCSPKSGHDTVSWYQQALGQGPQFIFQYYEEEERQRGNFPDRFSGHQFPNYSSELNVNALLLGDSALYLCASSLGQGLGQPQHFGDGTRLSIL.